The 27 T cell receptor beta chains presented below share a single source sample, sequenced in a study of T cells in women clearing cervical HPV infection. Measured with immunoSEQ multiplex PCR; TCRdb has only the in-frame clones, and not every one. In total, the table holds tens of thousands of clones. Sequencing was done on a sample of blood buffy coat. These receptor sequences come from a woman aged 18 to 69 with a cervical HPV16 infection that either progressed to CIN3+ or cleared (not recorded which).

The part of the CDR3 DNA that was read is TGTGCCAGCAGTGAAGTCGCGGACTATAATTCACCG. Translating gives CASSEVADYNSP. The CDR3 in its entirety is CASSEVADYNSPLFF. The chain has TRBV6-1 and TRBJ2-2, with D perhaps matching TRBD2 (6 bases). Coverage ceases 3 residues before the CDR3 finishes, and the germline J gene fills in the end. Germline V gene sequence: CDR1 MNHNS, CDR2 SASEGT. CDR3 length: 15 amino acids.

To note about this clone: The DNA ends 3 residues before the CDR3 does, and the rest of the CDR3 is filled in from the germline J gene. This chain joins TRBV27 and TRBJ2-3, with D possibly being TRBD1 (6 bases). Deletions cut 7 bases from V and 2 bases from J, with 13 bases between. The CDR3 has 14 residues. Looked up from germline, CDR1 is MNHEY and CDR2 is SMNVEV (reference sequence). The CDR3 region is CASTRGRSTDTQYF. The sequenced CDR3 bases are TGTGCCAGCACCAGGGGTAGGTCCACAGATACG.

A note on this clone: The read terminates 3 residues ahead of where the CDR3 ends, so the germline J gene completes it. The chain combines TRBV10-3 with TRBJ1-5; possibly TRBD1 for D (5 bases). V was pared by 5 bases and J by 3 bases, with 11 bases between. Per the germline V gene, CDR1 is ENHRY and CDR2 is SYGVKD. The CDR3 is 14 amino acids. The CDR3 sequence: CAISQQQDNQPQHF. The part of the CDR3 DNA that was read is TGTGCCATCAGTCAGCAACAGGACAATCAGCCC.

About this clone: From the germline J gene comes the end of the CDR3, since the read stops 3 residues before it. This chain links TRBV6-2 or TRBV6-3 with TRBJ2-3; a possible D gene is TRBD1 (6 bases). Looked up from germline, CDR1 is MNHEY and CDR2 is SVGEGT. CDR3 length equals 16 residues. The sequenced CDR3 bases are TGTGCCAGCAGTTATTCCGGGACAAATAACGATCAGCCG. Its translation is CASSYSGTNNDQP. The entire CDR3 protein is CASSYSGTNNDQPQYF.

As regards this clone: The read halts 3 residues ahead of the CDR3 end, with the missing end drawn from the germline J gene. V is TRBV7-9 and J is TRBJ2-1; 8 positions agree with TRBD1. This CDR3 is built from 14 residues. Germline trimming cut 4 bases from V and 4 bases from J; bases unmatched to any gene: 3. In germline, CDR1 is SEHNR, CDR2 FQNEAQ (reference sequence). The sequenced part of the CDR3 DNA is TGTGCCAGCAGCTCGGACAGGGCGTACAATGAG. The encoded protein is CASSSDRAYNE. Given in full, the CDR3 is CASSSDRAYNEQFF.

Details on this clone: The read falls 3 residues short of the CDR3 end, and the missing part is taken from the germline J gene. This chain links TRBV11-2 with TRBJ2-1; no clear D gene. CDR3 length: 14 residues. CDR1 and CDR2 from the germline V gene are SGHAT and FQNNGV. V gave up 1 base and J gave up 7 bases, with 11 bases separating them. The sequenced part of the CDR3 DNA is TGTGCCAGCAGCTTAGTCGCTACGTTTAATGAG. Amino acids: CASSLVATFNE. The CDR3 in its entirety is CASSLVATFNEQFF.

CDR3 region: CSASYGDEQFF. CDR3 bases read: TGCAGTGCTAGTTACGGGGATGAG. The chain couples TRBV20-1 to TRBJ2-1; a weak D match, TRBD2 (5 bases). Sequencing ends 3 residues short of the CDR3 end; the germline J gene provides the rest. Trimming removed 3 bases from V and 8 bases from J, with 8 bases in between. CDR3 length equals 11 residues. Germline V gene data show CDR1 as DFQATT and CDR2 as SNEGSKA (reference sequence).

Remarks on this clone: The read finishes 3 residues shy of the CDR3 end, and the germline J gene is used to complete it. The chain links TRBV30 to TRBJ2-1; no clear D. Between the trimmed V and J ends, which lost 5 bases and 4 bases, there was a span of 6 bases. Germline CDR1 and CDR2: GTSNPN and SVGIG (reference sequence). The length of the CDR3 is 11 residues. CDR3 bases read: TGTGCCTGGGGCCTTTACAATGAG. Its translation: CAWGLYNE. The whole CDR3 sequence is CAWGLYNEQFF.

In regard to this clone: The read stops 3 residues short of the end of the CDR3; the missing end is completed from the germline J gene. J is TRBJ2-2 and V is TRBV7-9, with D unclear. The V gene's germline CDR1 is SEHNR and CDR2 FQNEAQ (reference sequence). This CDR3 is built from 13 residues. The DNA read from the CDR3 is TGTGCCAGCAGCTCAGGAGTAGATTCACCG. Residues: CASSSGVDSP. The full-length CDR3 reads as CASSSGVDSPLFF.

About this clone itself: The read stops 3 residues short of the end of the CDR3; the missing end is completed from the germline J gene. The chain links TRBV10-3 to TRBJ1-2; D ambiguous. Germline V lookup: CDR1 ENHRY, CDR2 SYGVKD. The germline V and J ends were trimmed by 2 bases and 5 bases, with 18 bases remaining between them. This CDR3 contains 16 residues. The CDR3 sequence: CAISEIDRSAEYGYTF. The CDR3 DNA, read in part, is TGTGCCATCAGTGAGATCGACCGAAGCGCGGAGTATGGC.

On this clone itself: From the germline J gene comes the end of the CDR3, since the read stops 3 residues before it. V and J are TRBV6-2 or TRBV6-3 and TRBJ1-2; 10 nucleotides line up with TRBD1. V was clipped by 2 bases and J by 4 bases; unmatched bases: 10. The CDR3 is made up of 17 amino acids. The germline gives CDR1 MNHEY, CDR2 SVGEGT. The CDR3 reads CASSYPPWDRGSYGYTF. The CDR3 bases that were read are TGTGCCAGCAGTTACCCACCGTGGGACAGGGGTTCCTATGGC.

With respect to this clone: The read falls 3 residues short of the CDR3 end, and the missing part is taken from the germline J gene. V usage is TRBV19 and J usage is TRBJ1-1; 11 bases fit TRBD1. Germline assignment: CDR1 LNHDA and CDR2 SQIVND (reference sequence). Unmatched junction bases numbered 3, after V lost 6 bases and J lost 0 bases. The length of the CDR3 is 15 residues. The CDR3 loop is CASSWTGGMNTEAFF. The covered CDR3 bases are TGTGCCAGTAGCTGGACAGGGGGCATGAACACTGAA.

A remark on this clone: The read terminates 3 residues before the CDR3 end, so the remaining end is supplied by the germline J gene. The chain combines TRBV2 with TRBJ1-5; 9 bases are shared with TRBD1. This CDR3 is built from 14 residues. Unmatched junction bases numbered 7, after V lost 6 bases and J lost 7 bases. Germline V gene sequence: CDR1 SNHLY, CDR2 FYNNEI. This chain's CDR3 is CASSRDRVDQPQHF. CDR3 DNA, as far as it was read: TGTGCCAGCAGCAGGGACAGGGTTGACCAGCCC.

Regarding this clone: Relative to the germline gene, one junction end is altered; a read error may explain this. This same CDR3 is encoded by further DNA sequences in the sample. The part of the CDR3 DNA that was read is TGCAGTGCCAGAGGGCTAGCGGGGGGGCCGGTCCCCGAAGATACG. This sequence encodes CSARGLAGGPVPEDT. The whole CDR3 sequence is CSARGLAGGPVPEDTQYF. V and J are TRBV20-1 and TRBJ2-3, with 12 nucleotides matching TRBD2. The read ends 3 residues early relative to the CDR3; the germline J gene fills the gap. This CDR3 region has 18 residues. Looked up from germline, CDR1 is DFQATT and CDR2 is SNEGSKA (reference sequence).

Comments on this clone: Coverage ceases 3 residues before the CDR3 finishes, and the germline J gene fills in the end. The chain joins TRBV11-2 to TRBJ1-6; 7 nucleotides agree with TRBD1. The germline gives CDR1 SGHAT, CDR2 FQNNGV. The CDR3 is 15 residues long. J lost 5 bases, V lost 2 bases, and 3 bases had no gene match. The CDR3 loop is CASSLTGQHNSPLHF. CDR3 DNA (partial): TGTGCCAGCAGCTTAACGGGACAGCATAATTCACCC. Filled out from reference TRBV11-2 and TRBJ1-6, the complete variable domain reads EAGVAQSPRYKIIEKRQSVAFWCNPISGHATLYWYQQILGQGPKLLIQFQNNGVVDDSQLPKDRFSAERLKGVDSTLKIQPAKLEDSAVYLCASSLTGQHNSPLHFGNGTRLTVT.

With regard to this clone: The observed sequence ends 3 residues before the CDR3 terminus, with the missing tail filled in from the germline J gene. This sequence joins TRBV18 and TRBJ2-4, with 7 nucleotides matching TRBD1. Germline V lookup: CDR1 KGHSH, CDR2 LQKENI. The CDR3 covers 13 residues. The CDR3 reads CASSPGQVYGQYF. The covered CDR3 bases are TGTGCCAGCTCACCAGGACAGGTCTATGGT.

Concerning this clone: The read falls 3 residues short of the CDR3 end, and the missing part is taken from the germline J gene. The rearrangement links TRBV10-3 to TRBJ2-5; 8 nucleotides align to TRBD2. With V trimmed by 6 bases and J by 1 base, 4 bases remained unmatched. The CDR3 totals 14 residues. Germline V gene sequence: CDR1 ENHRY, CDR2 SYGVKD. CDR3 sequence: CAIRAGTSQETQYF. The CDR3 bases that were read are TGTGCCATCAGGGCCGGGACTAGCCAAGAGACC.

On this clone itself: The CDR3 end falls 3 residues outside the read, so it is completed with the germline J gene. This chain uses TRBV19 with TRBJ1-1; D is unresolved. There are 13 residues in the CDR3. Germline CDR1 and CDR2: LNHDA and SQIVND (reference sequence). Trimming took off 2 bases at V and 0 bases at J, with 4 bases between the two ends. CDR3 in amino acids: CASSIRLNTEAFF. The CDR3 bases that were read are TGTGCCAGTAGTATAAGGTTGAACACTGAA.

On this clone itself: From the germline J gene comes the end of the CDR3, since the read stops 3 residues before it. The chain couples TRBV28 to TRBJ2-2; 7 positions match TRBD2. This CDR3 region has 15 residues. Trimming removed 6 bases from V and 3 bases from J; junction bases left unmatched: 7. Germline lookup yields CDR1 MDHEN and CDR2 SYDVKM. The CDR3 spells CASSRRLAYTGELFF. Incomplete CDR3 DNA: TGTGCCAGCAGCCGCCGACTAGCCTACACCGGGGAG. The full variable domain, rest sourced from reference TRBV28 and TRBJ2-2, is DVKVTQSSRYLVKRTGEKVFLECVQDMDHENMFWYRQDPGLGLRLIYFSYDVKMKEKGDIPEGYSVSREKKERFSLILESASTNQTSMYLCASSRRLAYTGELFFGEGSRLTVL.

With regard to this clone: The CDR3 extends 3 residues past the end of the read, so its final part is completed from the germline J gene. The chain recombines TRBV19 with TRBJ1-1, with D possibly matching TRBD1 (6 bases). Germline values: CDR1 LNHDA, CDR2 SQIVND (reference sequence). Deletions cut 5 bases from V and 1 base from J, with 14 bases between. The CDR3 is 15 residues long. The CDR3 DNA, read in part, is TGTGCCAGTAGTTTCCCAGGGGAGAAGAACACTGAA. Its translation is CASSFPGEKNTE. The CDR3 as a whole reads CASSFPGEKNTEAFF.

CDR3 in amino acids: CASSLGTVVNTEAFF. Incomplete CDR3 DNA: TGCGCCAGCAGCTTGGGAACGGTCGTAAACACTGAA. The chain employs TRBV5-1 and TRBJ1-1; D call uncertain. The sequence runs out 3 residues before the end of the CDR3; the remainder is reconstructed from the germline J gene. Trimming left V 0 bases short and J 2 bases short, with 11 bases between. The CDR3 consists of 15 residues. Germline V lookup: CDR1 SGHRS, CDR2 YFSETQ.

Comment on this clone: One junction end disagrees with the germline gene, perhaps due to a read error. The DNA ends 3 residues before the CDR3 does, and the rest of the CDR3 is filled in from the germline J gene. This sample also contains other DNA sequences that code for the same CDR3. The rearrangement uses TRBV7-9 and TRBJ1-3, with 7 bases identical to TRBD1. Germline V lookup: CDR1 SEHNR, CDR2 FQNEAQ (reference sequence). The CDR3 has 15 residues. The part of the CDR3 DNA that was read is TGTGCCAGCAGCAGCGGGACAGCCTCTGGAAACACG. Its translation: CASSSGTASGNT. The entire CDR3 sequence reads CASSSGTASGNTIYF.

A remark on this clone: The read ends 3 residues shy of where the CDR3 ends; the end is completed using the germline J gene. This chain joins TRBV28 and TRBJ2-7; 8 nucleotides align to TRBD1. Germline V gene lookup returns CDR1 MDHEN and CDR2 SYDVKM. CDR3 size: 14 residues. Trimming took 7 bases from V and 3 from J; bases not matched to a gene: 8. The CDR3 loop is CASIETGASYEQYF. Partial CDR3 DNA: TGTGCCAGCATCGAGACAGGGGCAAGCTACGAG.

Note on this clone: The missing CDR3 end, 3 residues past where the read stops, is filled in from the germline J gene. The chain couples TRBV20-1 to TRBJ1-1, with 8 bases that match TRBD1. With 6 bases clipped from V and 2 bases from J, the junction kept 2 bases outside the gene matches. Per the germline V gene, CDR1 is DFQATT and CDR2 is SNEGSKA (reference sequence). The CDR3 sequence is 12 residues long. Here the CDR3 reads CSAGQANTEAFF. Incomplete CDR3 DNA: TGCAGTGCGGGACAGGCTAACACTGAA.

With regard to this clone: The CDR3 end is not reached by the read, which stops 3 residues before it; the germline J gene fills it in. The chain combines TRBV5-4 with TRBJ1-1; D not certain. Trimming shortened V by 0 bases and J by 1 base, and 4 bases separated the two germline ends. The CDR3 extends over 13 amino acids. Germline values: CDR1 SGHNT, CDR2 YYREEE (reference sequence). CDR3 residues: CASSLDRNTEAFF. The sequenced part of the CDR3 DNA is TGTGCCAGCAGCTTGGACAGGAACACTGAA.

CDR3: CASSKGGSGAYTQYF. The part of the CDR3 DNA that was read is TGTGCCAGCAGTAAAGGGGGTAGCGGGGCGTATACG. V and J are TRBV6-2 or TRBV6-3 and TRBJ2-3; 8 bases match TRBD2. Read coverage stops 3 residues before the CDR3 terminus; the germline J gene supplies the remainder. Germline-derived CDR1 and CDR2 are MNHEY and SVGEGT. With V trimmed by 5 bases and J by 7 bases, 11 bases remained unmatched. CDR3 length: 15 amino acids.

On this clone itself: The sequence runs out 3 residues before the end of the CDR3; the remainder is reconstructed from the germline J gene. V gene TRBV7-6 combines with J gene TRBJ2-3; D is perhaps TRBD2 (7 bases). V lost 1 base, J lost 1 base, and 12 bases lay in between. The CDR3 runs to 16 residues. Germline V gene sequence: CDR1 SGHVS, CDR2 FNYEAQ. CDR3 sequence: CASSLVRGQGTDTQYF. The DNA read from the CDR3 is TGTGCCAGCAGCTTAGTGCGGGGGCAGGGCACAGATACG.